The 23 T cell receptor beta chains presented below share a single source sample, sequenced in a study of shared clonotypes between healthy human individuals (TCRdb year 2020). Receptors were amplified or captured by the immunoSEQ multiplex PCR assay. Entries here come from immuneACCESS through TCRdb and include only in-frame sequences with V and J called. Some clones fail to appear in such tables; in the studies checked, an unresolved V gene covers under half of the shortfall, and the cause of the remainder is unknown. The table for this sample lists around 720,000 clones; about 80% of them were counted only once. The top ten clones comprise 1.5% to 2% of the sample. Sequencing used memory CD4+ T cells sorted from blood. The cell subset or site label corresponds to: CD45RA-negative fraction. All receptors derive from a woman aged 25 to 39 in good health.

This clone was seen a handful of times. The sample carries other DNA sequences with the same CDR3. This rearrangement joins TRBV7-2 to TRBJ2-3; D is uncertain. The V end was cut by 5 bases, the J end by 6 bases, with 9 bases between. CDR3 length: 12 residues. Germline V CDR1 and CDR2: SGHTA, FQGNSA. This chain's CDR3 is CASSPYTDTQYF. The CDR3 coding sequence is TGTGCCAGCAGCCCATACACCGATACGCAGTATTTT.

V usage is TRBV5-6 and J usage is TRBJ2-5; 8 nucleotides match TRBD1. Germline assignment: CDR1 SGHDT and CDR2 YYEEEE. CDR3 size: 15 residues. The V segment lost 2 bases and the J segment 5 bases; nucleotides outside the gene matches: 8. CDR3 nucleotide sequence: TGTGCCAGCAGCTTTACGACAGGGGTGGTGGAGACCCAGTACTTC. Amino acids: CASSFTTGVVETQYF.

This clone was detected many times. The chain recombines TRBV29-1 with TRBJ2-1; D remains ambiguous. The V gene's germline CDR1 is SQVTM and CDR2 ANQGSEA. Trimming pared 7 bases from V and 4 bases from J, leaving 5 bases between. This CDR3 is built from 10 residues. CDR3 in amino acids: CSGLYNEQFF. The CDR3 nucleotides read TGCAGCGGACTTTACAATGAGCAGTTCTTC.

The genes are TRBV10-2 and TRBJ2-7; D is unclear. Germline V gene data show CDR1 as WSHSY and CDR2 as SAAADI. The CDR3 contains 16 residues. Trimming removed 7 bases at V and 5 bases at J, with 24 bases between. CDR3 sequence reads: CASKTQVVGSGHEQYF. CDR3 DNA sequence: TGCGCCAGCAAAACCCAGGTAGTGGGATCCGGGCACGAGCAGTACTTC.

The chain recombines TRBV30 with TRBJ1-3, with D unclear. In germline, CDR1 is GTSNPN, CDR2 SVGIG (reference sequence). This CDR3 is 11 amino acids long. V shed 2 bases and J shed 4 bases, with 3 bases lying between them. The chain's CDR3 is CAWSMGNTIYF. The CDR3 DNA is TGTGCCTGGAGTATGGGAAACACCATATATTTT.

This chain joins TRBV28 and TRBJ2-3, with D maybe TRBD1 (6 bases). CDR3 size: 15 residues. CDR1 is MDHEN, CDR2 SYDVKM, per germline. Trimming cost V 3 bases and J 6 bases, with 16 bases left between them. CDR3 in amino acids: CASSFGTYPPDTQYF. CDR3 sequence (DNA): TGTGCCAGCAGTTTCGGGACATATCCCCCGGATACGCAGTATTTT. The full variable domain, with the rest looked up from reference TRBV28 and TRBJ2-3, is DVKVTQSSRYLVKRTGEKVFLECVQDMDHENMFWYRQDPGLGLRLIYFSYDVKMKEKGDIPEGYSVSREKKERFSLILESASTNQTSMYLCASSFGTYPPDTQYFGPGTRLTVL.

This clone occurred once. CDR3 loop: CASSLGGTDPYEQYF. DNA for the CDR3: TGTGCCAGCAGCCTCGGCGGGACAGATCCCTACGAGCAGTACTTC. This chain uses TRBV5-4 with TRBJ2-7; D may be TRBD1 (7 bases). Trimming stripped 4 bases from V and 2 bases from J, with 16 bases between. From germline, CDR1 is SGHNT and CDR2 YYREEE (reference sequence). CDR3 size: 15 residues.

A few counts support this clone. The chain recombines TRBV5-1 with TRBJ2-7; TRBD2 agrees at 11 bases. The CDR3 loop spans 14 amino acids. CDR1 is SGHRS and CDR2 is YFSETQ in the germline V gene. V shed 7 bases, J shed 2 bases, and the junction held 5 bases outside the gene matches. CDR3 sequence reads: CASQGTSGTYEQYF. CDR3 DNA: TGCGCCAGCCAGGGGACTAGCGGTACCTACGAGCAGTACTTC.

This clone has a handful of counts. V usage is TRBV29-1 and J usage is TRBJ2-3, with D maybe TRBD2 (6 bases). V lost 6 bases and J lost 3, with 19 bases in between. Per the germline V gene, CDR1 is SQVTM and CDR2 is ANQGSEA. This CDR3 has 15 amino acids. CDR3 in DNA: TGCAGCGTCGAGGCCGGGACTCACGCGACAGATACGCAGTATTTT. This sequence encodes CSVEAGTHATDTQYF.

This clone has a handful of counts. V is TRBV5-1 and J is TRBJ2-7; TRBD2 matches 7 bases. The CDR3 contains 15 residues. V dropped 0 bases and J dropped 4; count of bases not matched to a gene: 7. Germline V gene lookup returns CDR1 SGHRS and CDR2 YFSETQ. The CDR3 reads CASSLESQGGYEQYF. Here the CDR3 DNA reads TGCGCCAGCAGCTTGGAGAGTCAGGGAGGGTACGAGCAGTACTTC.

This chain uses TRBV7-9 with TRBJ2-2, with 7 bases identical to TRBD1. This CDR3 has 15 residues. J lost 4 bases, V lost 6 bases, and 8 bases had no gene match. In germline, CDR1 is SEHNR, CDR2 FQNEAQ (reference sequence). The CDR3 sequence: CASRPGPGGTGELFF. The CDR3, as DNA: TGTGCCAGCAGACCCGGACCAGGGGGCACCGGGGAGCTGTTTTTT.

The chain combines TRBV5-4 with TRBJ2-7; 13 nucleotides match TRBD2. V shed 0 bases, J shed 6 bases, and the junction held 6 bases outside the gene matches. Germline V gene sequence: CDR1 SGHNT, CDR2 YYREEE (reference sequence). The CDR3 length is 16 residues. For the CDR3, the DNA is TGTGCCAGCAGCTTGGGGACTAGCGGGAGAATATCCGAGCAGTACTTC. Its protein is CASSLGTSGRISEQYF.

The chain is built from TRBV5-4 and TRBJ1-5; possible D gene TRBD1, 5 bases. Germline V gives CDR1 SGHNT, CDR2 YYREEE (reference sequence). This CDR3 is 15 amino acids long. Trimming removed 0 bases from V and 4 bases from J, with 11 bases in between. The CDR3 loop is CASSLDGTGNQPQHF. The CDR3, as DNA: TGTGCCAGCAGCTTGGATGGGACGGGAAATCAGCCCCAGCATTTT. The full variable domain, rest sourced from reference TRBV5-4 and TRBJ1-5, is ETGVTQSPTHLIKTRGQQVTLRCSSQSGHNTVSWYQQALGQGPQFIFQYYREEENGRGNFPPRFSGLQFPNYSSELNVNALELDDSALYLCASSLDGTGNQPQHFGDGTRLSIL.

This clone was recorded a few times. This may be a read error, as it is one base from a much larger clone. Other DNA sequences from this sample encode an identical CDR3 as well. J is TRBJ2-5 and V is TRBV5-4, with no clear D. CDR1 and CDR2 (germline): SGHNT, YYREEE (reference sequence). Deletions cut 3 bases from V and 1 base from J, with 1 base between. This CDR3 spans 11 amino acids. CDR3 protein: CASSSQETQYF. CDR3 sequence (DNA): TGTGCCAGCAGCTCCCAAGAGACCCAGTACTTC. The full variable domain, completed using reference TRBV5-4 and TRBJ2-5, is ETGVTQSPTHLIKTRGQQVTLRCSSQSGHNTVSWYQQALGQGPQFIFQYYREEENGRGNFPPRFSGLQFPNYSSELNVNALELDDSALYLCASSSQETQYFGPGTRLLVL.

This chain connects TRBV2 to TRBJ2-5; the D is unclear. Germline V gene lookup returns CDR1 SNHLY and CDR2 FYNNEI. Between the trimmed V and J ends, which lost 7 bases and 7 bases, there was a span of 7 bases. The CDR3 has 10 residues. Here the CDR3 reads CASTTVTQYF. As DNA, the CDR3 is TGTGCCAGCACGACTGTGACCCAGTACTTC.

In DNA, the CDR3 is TGTGCCAGCAGCGCCAGACTAGCGGGAGGAAGGAATGAGCAGTTCTTC. This encodes CASSARLAGGRNEQFF. The rearrangement uses TRBV5-4 and TRBJ2-1; TRBD2 matches 13 bases. This CDR3 contains 16 residues. V dropped 4 bases and J dropped 7; count of bases not matched to a gene: 8. CDR1 and CDR2 from the germline V gene are SGHNT and YYREEE (reference sequence).

The V and J genes are TRBV28 and TRBJ2-3; 11 nucleotides agree with TRBD2. Germline CDR1 is MDHEN and CDR2 is SYDVKM. The CDR3 covers 14 residues. V lost 4 bases, J lost 14 bases, and 11 bases stayed unmatched. The DNA of the CDR3 is TGTGCCAGCAGTTGGGATCTAGCGGGAGGCCGGAGGTATTTT. It yields the protein CASSWDLAGGRRYF.

The sample holds one count of this clone. The gene calls are TRBV19 and TRBJ2-3; maybe TRBD2 (6 bases). Per the germline V gene, CDR1 is LNHDA and CDR2 is SQIVND (reference sequence). This CDR3 is built from 16 residues. The V and J ends lost 3 bases and 5 bases respectively, with 18 bases between them. CDR3 in DNA: TGTGCCAGTAGTATGGAGGGAGGTCTTCGGAAAGATACGCAGTATTTT. Encoded protein: CASSMEGGLRKDTQYF. The full variable domain, rest sourced from reference TRBV19 and TRBJ2-3, is DGGITQSPKYLFRKEGQNVTLSCEQNLNHDAMYWYRQDPGQGLRLIYYSQIVNDFQKGDIAEGYSVSREKKESFPLTVTSAQKNPTAFYLCASSMEGGLRKDTQYFGPGTRLTVL.

The rearrangement links TRBV18 to TRBJ2-2, with 8 bases aligning to TRBD2. CDR1 and CDR2 (germline): KGHSH, LQKENI. This CDR3 is 16 amino acids long. With 0 bases clipped from V and 6 bases from J, the junction kept 6 bases outside the gene matches. The CDR3 sequence: CASSPPVAGSAGELFF. CDR3 coding DNA: TGTGCCAGCTCACCACCGGTAGCGGGATCGGCCGGGGAGCTGTTTTTT.

V usage is TRBV6-1 and J usage is TRBJ1-1; no firm D call. The CDR3 extends over 11 amino acids. V dropped 8 bases and J dropped 1 base, with 5 bases sitting between them. Germline CDR1 reads MNHNS; CDR2 reads SASEGT. The CDR3 DNA reads as TGTGCCAGCCGAGGGAACACTGAAGCTTTCTTT. This sequence encodes CASRGNTEAFF.

Regarding this clone: The same CDR3 also results from other DNA sequences found in this sample. CDR3 residues: CASSLGTVQETQYF. CDR3 bases: TGTGCCAGCAGCCTCGGGACAGTTCAAGAGACCCAGTACTTC. This chain uses TRBV7-8 with TRBJ2-5, with 7 positions matching TRBD1. The trim removed 5 bases at V and 2 bases at J, leaving 5 bases unmatched. Germline V CDR1 and CDR2: SGHVS, FQNEAQ. This CDR3 is built from 14 residues.

The chain links TRBV4-1 to TRBJ1-2; 11 bases line up with TRBD1. V was clipped by 0 bases and J by 2 bases; unmatched bases: 8. The CDR3 length is 18 residues. The germline gives CDR1 MGHRA, CDR2 YSYEKL. The CDR3 DNA is TGCGCCAGCAGCCAAGATAGGACAGGGGGCGCGTCGAACTATGGCTACACCTTC. Amino acids: CASSQDRTGGASNYGYTF.

This clone was seen more than once but under ten times. The genes are TRBV29-1 and TRBJ2-1; 8 nucleotides agree with TRBD1. The CDR3 contains 12 residues. J gave up 6 bases and V 7 bases, and 5 bases lay outside the gene matches. Per germline, CDR1 SQVTM and CDR2 ANQGSEA. The CDR3 DNA follows: TGCAGCGGGGACACAGGGGGCAATGAGCAGTTCTTC. Protein sequence: CSGDTGGNEQFF.